The clone carrying this TCR beta chain occurred a few times. The whole isolated RNA underwent reverse transcription, so sequencing captured expressed TCRB transcripts. Profiling relied on immunoSEQ multiplex PCR, and the TCRdb table lists in-frame clones only, not all of them. The data show 250,000 to 350,000 clones, approximately 14% seen once. The entry originates in a study of beta chain features in type 1 diabetes. Blood was collected once per donor into heparin, averaging around 120 mL. Based on CD45RO/CCR7/CD25/CD127/CD95/CD27, CD4+ regulatory, stem cell-like memory, naive and central memory cells were sorted. Germline V gene data show CDR1 as SGHAT and CDR2 as FQDESV (reference sequence). V gave up 2 bases and J gave up 0 bases, with 5 bases separating them. This CDR3 region has 14 residues.

Sequenced input: central memory CD4+ T cells from blood. The sequence was collected from a man aged 30 to 39 in good health. The rearrangement joins TRBV11-1 to TRBJ1-3, with D unresolved. The CDR3 reads CASSLTDSGNTIYF. CDR3 nucleotide sequence: TGTGCCAGCAGCTTAACCGACTCTGGAAACACCATATATTTT. Supplemented by reference TRBV11-1 and TRBJ1-3, the full variable domain reads EAEVAQSPRYKITEKSQAVAFWCDPISGHATLYWYRQILGQGPELLVQFQDESVVDDSQLPKDRFSAERLKGVDSTLKIQPAELGDSAMYLCASSLTDSGNTIYFGEGSWLTVV.